This T cell receptor beta chain was sequenced for a study of shared T cell receptors in the human thymus. The CDR3 runs to 16 residues. The germline V gene encodes CDR1 SGHAT and CDR2 FQNNGV. With V trimmed by 2 bases and J by 1 base, 6 bases remained unmatched. This clone is a singleton in its sample. The repertoire was sequenced with immunoSEQ multiplex PCR; TCRdb's copy has only in-frame clones and lacks some. This table holds roughly 550,000 clones, approximately 78% found once. This sample was shared with a second study, whose subject was human thymus T cells. That work states: In corrective heart surgery, resections were taken, and these provided the thymus tissue. Thymic and blood repertoires appeared to show biased V and J gene usage. Related studies found that unrelated individuals share highly overlapping thymic repertoires.

The chain joins TRBV11-2 to TRBJ2-3; 7 nucleotides match TRBD1. The sequence was obtained from a boy under three years old with a congenital heart defect. The sample taken for sequencing was thymocytes. The CDR3 loop is CASSLRRTGGTDTQYF. CDR3 coding DNA: TGTGCCAGCAGCTTACGTAGGACAGGTGGCACAGATACGCAGTATTTT. Drawing the rest from reference TRBV11-2 and TRBJ2-3, the complete variable domain is EAGVAQSPRYKIIEKRQSVAFWCNPISGHATLYWYQQILGQGPKLLIQFQNNGVVDDSQLPKDRFSAERLKGVDSTLKIQPAKLEDSAVYLCASSLRRTGGTDTQYFGPGTRLTVL.